The 21 T cell receptor beta chains presented below share a single source sample, sequenced in a study of molecular identifiers for immune sequencing clone quantification. TCRdb fed the PCR reads into MiXCR, producing one record per CDR3 protein. This table has about 63,000 distinct CDR3 sequences, 19% appearing once. Source material: naive CD8+ T cells from blood, with Jurkat cell RNA spiked in. Subset described: FACS-sorted CD8+CD4-CCR7+CD45RA+ naive T cells. These receptor sequences come from a human donor in good health. Some libraries in this study had Jurkat cell RNA spiked in.

Only a few counts were recorded for this clonotype. The chain recombines TRBV29-1 with TRBJ2-7; D remains ambiguous. There are 13 residues in the CDR3. CDR1 is SQVTM and CDR2 is ANQGSEA in the germline V gene. Trimming shortened V by 5 bases and J by 0 bases, and 11 bases separated the two germline ends. The CDR3 DNA reads as TGCAGCGTTCTCAGCGCAAGCTCCTACGAGCAGTACTTC. This translates into CSVLSASSYEQYF.

The table lists this clonotype with many counts. This rearrangement joins TRBV7-6 to TRBJ1-6; TRBD1 agrees at 7 bases. Germline CDR1 SGHVS, CDR2 FNYEAQ. V was pared by 4 bases and J by 4 bases, with 7 bases of the junction left unmatched. The CDR3 loop spans 16 amino acids. The CDR3 nucleotides are TGTGCCAGCAGCTCCGCTCAGACAGGGTATAATTCACCCCTCCACTTT. Translation gives CASSSAQTGYNSPLHF.

This clonotype was counted many times. CDR3 region: CSARYPVNSPLHF. DNA for the CDR3: TGCAGTGCTAGGTATCCGGTTAATTCACCCCTCCACTTT. The V and J genes are TRBV20-1 and TRBJ1-6; D call uncertain. This CDR3 is built from 13 residues. Germline CDR1 and CDR2: DFQATT and SNEGSKA (reference sequence). The V and J ends lost 3 bases and 6 bases respectively, with 9 bases between them.

Many counts were recorded for this clonotype. The gene calls are TRBV3-1 and TRBJ2-3, with 7 nucleotides matching TRBD2. The V gene's germline CDR1 is LGHDT and CDR2 YNNKEL (reference sequence). V shed 0 bases, J shed 6 bases, and the junction held 18 bases outside the gene matches. The CDR3 has 19 amino acids. CDR3 sequence (DNA): TGTGCCAGCAGCCAAGATGGAGTAGGGCCTAGCGGAGGGGAGGATACGCAGTATTTT. Its protein is CASSQDGVGPSGGEDTQYF.

Concerning this clonotype itself: A much larger clone lies one base from this, so it may be a read error. This chain joins TRBV25-1 and TRBJ2-7; TRBD1 might be the D (6 bases). The V gene's germline CDR1 is MGHDK and CDR2 SYGVNS. Trimming pared 8 bases from V and 7 bases from J, leaving 18 bases between. CDR3 length: 13 residues. The CDR3 nucleotides are TGTGCCAGCGGTGCCACAGGGTTAGGGGAGCAGTACTTC. This translates into CASGATGLGEQYF.

This clonotype was observed once. The gene calls are TRBV10-3 and TRBJ2-5; 8 positions agree with TRBD1. CDR3 length: 16 amino acids. Trimming removed 0 bases from V and 5 bases from J; junction bases left unmatched: 8. CDR1 is ENHRY, CDR2 SYGVKD, per germline. CDR3 nucleotide sequence: TGTGCCATCAGTGAGTCGTCGGGACAGGTAATGGAGACCCAGTACTTC. Translating gives CAISESSGQVMETQYF.

In this sample, this clonotype turned up many times. The chain links TRBV10-3 to TRBJ2-7, with D possibly being TRBD1 (5 bases). Germline V gene lookup returns CDR1 ENHRY and CDR2 SYGVKD. V lost 11 bases, J lost 1 base, and 15 bases lay in between. This CDR3 region has 13 residues. CDR3 in amino acids: CAGAGSTSYEQYF. The CDR3 nucleotides are TGTGCCGGGGCCGGGTCTACTTCCTACGAGCAGTACTTC.

Worth noting for this clonotype: A much larger clone lies a single base off, so this may be a read error. CDR3 nucleotide sequence: TGTGCCAGCAGTATCCGGACGCCCCACGAGCAGTACTTC. Protein: CASSIRTPHEQYF. The V gene is TRBV7-8, the J gene TRBJ2-7; no firm D call. The length of the CDR3 is 13 residues. Germline V CDR1 and CDR2: SGHVS, FQNEAQ. V lost 6 bases to trimming and J lost 5 bases, with 14 bases between them.

Of note for this clonotype: The junction departs from the called germline gene at one end, perhaps through a read error. V and J are TRBV5-3 and TRBJ2-3; 11 bases line up with TRBD1. TRBV5-3 is flagged as an ORF with uncertain function. This CDR3 has 15 residues. The CDR3 DNA is TGTGCCAGCAGCCAAGAGGACAGGGGGCCAGATACGCAGAATTTT. The encoded protein is CASSQEDRGPDTQNF.

This clonotype was recorded many times. This chain joins TRBV6-7 and TRBJ1-5; D is possibly TRBD1 (6 bases). TRBV6-7 is treated as an ORF (open reading frame) with a function not yet certain. The CDR3 sequence is 18 residues long. V was cut by 5 bases and J by 1 base, with 21 bases left in between. The CDR3 is CASSPTGRRGRSNQPQHF. Written as DNA, the CDR3 is TGTGCCAGCAGTCCGACAGGTAGACGGGGACGAAGCAATCAGCCCCAGCATTTT.

A remark on this clonotype: This may be a read error: a much more frequent sequence differs by one nucleotide. CDR3 coding DNA: TGTGCCACCAGGGTGCCCGGGACCCAGTACTTC. It is translated as CATRVPGTQYF. The chain employs TRBV13 and TRBJ2-5; D perhaps matches TRBD1 (5 bases). The CDR3 has 11 amino acids. Germline V lookup: CDR1 PRHDT, CDR2 FYEKMQ (reference sequence). The ends were cut back, 10 bases at V and 7 bases at J, with 13 bases in the middle.

V gene TRBV5-5 combines with J gene TRBJ2-1, with 7 bases fitting TRBD2. V lost 2 bases to trimming and J lost 7 bases; unmatched junction nucleotides: 18. Germline V CDR1 and CDR2: SGHKS, YYEKEE (reference sequence). The CDR3 is 18 residues long. CDR3 DNA: TGTGCCAGCAGCTTATCGGTTCTAGCGGAGGATGGGCATAATGAGCAGTTCTTC. It specifies CASSLSVLAEDGHNEQFF.

Of note for this clonotype: Germline is not matched at one junction end, which may reflect a read error. The chain has TRBV4-1 and TRBJ2-1, with D maybe TRBD1 (5 bases). This CDR3 is built from 17 residues. From germline, CDR1 is MGHRA and CDR2 YSYEKL. The CDR3 spells CASSQGRLGAIIHEQFF. The CDR3 DNA follows: TGCGCTAGCAGCCAAGGGCGACTTGGGGCTATTATACATGAGCAGTTCTTC.

The chain combines TRBV20-1 with TRBJ2-7; 11 nucleotides align to TRBD2. This CDR3 comprises 14 residues. Losses at the gene ends were 4 bases for V and 3 bases for J; bases not matched to a gene: 5. Germline loops: CDR1 DFQATT, CDR2 SNEGSKA (reference sequence). As DNA, the CDR3 is TGCAGTGCTATACGTACTAGCGGGAGCTACGAGCAGTACTTC. Translation: CSAIRTSGSYEQYF.

With regard to this clonotype: One end of the junction does not line up with germline, which may come from a read error. The rearrangement links TRBV7-6 to TRBJ2-1; 7 nucleotides align to TRBD2. Per the germline V gene, CDR1 is SGHVS and CDR2 is FNYEAQ. The CDR3 consists of 17 residues. CDR3 sequence: CASSSQFGSGEEDEQLF. The CDR3 nucleotides are TGTGCCAGCAGCTCTCAATTCGGGAGCGGGGAGGAAGATGAGCAGCTCTTC.

In its sample, this clonotype was seen many times. The chain links TRBV6-5 to TRBJ2-7; TRBD1 is a possible D gene (6 bases). CDR1 MNHEY and CDR2 SVGAGI come from the germline V gene. The germline V and J ends were trimmed by 7 bases and 3 bases, with 13 bases remaining between them. The CDR3 totals 13 residues. The CDR3 DNA follows: TGTGCCAGCAAGCGGCAGGGGTTCTACGAGCAGTACTTC. It codes for CASKRQGFYEQYF.

Worth noting for this clonotype: With a much larger clone just one base away, this may be a read error. No conserved phenylalanine or tryptophan ends this CDR3, so it is likely a read error. The chain couples TRBV6-5 to TRBJ2-2; no firm D call. V lost 5 bases and J 5 bases, leaving 9 bases between the germline ends. Per germline, CDR1 MNHEY and CDR2 SVGAGI. This CDR3 is 13 amino acids long. CDR3 sequence: CASSHRRTGELFS. Here the CDR3 DNA reads TGTGCCAGCAGTCACCGACGTACCGGGGAGCTGTTTTCT.

This clonotype has more than one count but fewer than ten. The gene calls are TRBV12-3 or TRBV12-4 and TRBJ1-1, with D perhaps matching TRBD1 (5 bases). The CDR3 extends over 13 amino acids. Between the trimmed V and J ends, which lost 7 bases and 7 bases, there was a span of 16 bases. CDR3 DNA sequence: TGTGCCAGCACCGGGGGACCGGGGGTTGAAGCTTTCTTT. It yields the protein CASTGGPGVEAFF.

Turning to this clonotype: This could be a read error, since a much larger clone is one nucleotide away. V and J are TRBV7-6 and TRBJ2-7; D possibly uses TRBD1 or TRBD2 (5 bases each). This CDR3 region has 13 residues. Germline-derived CDR1 and CDR2 are SGHVS and FNYEAQ. DNA of the CDR3: TGTGCCGGCAGCCTAGGGTGGGGGTACGAGCAGTACTTC. Protein: CAGSLGWGYEQYF.

This clonotype came up many times. This chain joins TRBV19 and TRBJ2-3; TRBD1 agrees at 8 bases. V shed 9 bases and J 2 bases; nucleotides not matched to a gene: 4. Germline V CDR1 and CDR2: LNHDA, SQIVND (reference sequence). There are 13 residues in the CDR3. CDR3 in amino acids: CASWDRTTDTQYF. The CDR3 DNA reads as TGTGCCAGCTGGGACAGGACCACAGATACGCAGTATTTT. Using reference TRBV19 and TRBJ2-3 for the parts outside the CDR3, the full variable domain is DGGITQSPKYLFRKEGQNVTLSCEQNLNHDAMYWYRQDPGQGLRLIYYSQIVNDFQKGDIAEGYSVSREKKESFPLTVTSAQKNPTAFYLCASWDRTTDTQYFGPGTRLTVL.

This clonotype was detected a few times. The chain employs TRBV12-2 and TRBJ2-4; the table's D call of TRBD2 was not tested on the DNA. TRBV12-2 is described as a pseudogene. The CDR3 covers 15 residues. CDR3 residues: CASRLVAGTKNIQYF. In nucleotides, the CDR3 is TGTGCAAGTCGCTTAGTTGCGGGAACCAAAAACATTCAGTACTTC.